These T cell receptor beta chains were read from a single sample in a study of control samples from healthy donors and cancer patients. Generated by immunoSEQ multiplex PCR, the TCRdb table keeps only in-frame clones and is missing some. This sample has approximately 50,000 clones; around 95% occur once, and the top ten carry 2.4%. Sample: blood. Source of these receptors: a man aged 30 to 45 in good health. Both conserved end residues are part of each CDR3. Where a row states a size, it is once, few, many or the class of an expanded clone; other rows omit it.

v_call: TRBV9
clone_size: NA
j_call: TRBJ2-3
cdr3_length: 16
cdr3_aa: CASSVASPPQPDTQYF

v_call: TRBV5-4
clone_size: NA
j_call: TRBJ2-2
cdr3_length: 15
cdr3_aa: CASSLPGVYTGELFF

v_call: TRBV4-3
clone_size: NA
j_call: TRBJ2-6
cdr3_length: 16
cdr3_aa: CASSQAEGSGANVLTF

v_call: TRBV14
clone_size: NA
j_call: TRBJ2-2
cdr3_length: 13
cdr3_aa: CASSQDNSLELFF

v_call: TRBV6-6
clone_size: NA
j_call: TRBJ1-2
cdr3_length: 14
cdr3_aa: CASSYQGENYGYTF

v_call: TRBV2
clone_size: NA
j_call: TRBJ2-2
cdr3_length: 16
cdr3_aa: CASSEVGGMVTGELFF

v_call: TRBV7-3
clone_size: NA
j_call: TRBJ2-1
cdr3_length: 14
cdr3_aa: CASSLQSGANEQFF

v_call: TRBV4-1
clone_size: NA
j_call: TRBJ2-3
cdr3_length: 14
cdr3_aa: CASSRPGGTDTQYF

v_call: TRBV5-4
clone_size: NA
j_call: TRBJ2-2
cdr3_length: 14
cdr3_aa: CASSPGGNTGELFF

v_call: TRBV6-2/TRBV6-3
clone_size: NA
j_call: TRBJ2-2
cdr3_length: 14
cdr3_aa: CASSYAEAPGELFF

v_call: TRBV18
clone_size: NA
j_call: TRBJ2-5
cdr3_length: 13
cdr3_aa: CASSPDRWETQYF

v_call: TRBV7-3
clone_size: NA
j_call: TRBJ2-1
cdr3_length: 13
cdr3_aa: CASSQVSDNEQFF

v_call: TRBV4-2
clone_size: NA
j_call: TRBJ2-1
cdr3_length: 13
cdr3_aa: CASSPTTRDEQFF

v_call: TRBV6-1
clone_size: NA
j_call: TRBJ2-2
cdr3_length: 13
cdr3_aa: CASSDGRAGELFF

v_call: TRBV3-1/TRBV3-2
clone_size: NA
j_call: TRBJ2-2
cdr3_length: 19
cdr3_aa: CASSQDTAGFFANTGELFF

v_call: TRBV6-5
clone_size: NA
j_call: TRBJ2-7
cdr3_length: 14
cdr3_aa: CASSQPSSGYEQYF

v_call: TRBV6-5
clone_size: NA
j_call: TRBJ2-7
cdr3_length: 14
cdr3_aa: CASTGGGPTYEQYF

v_call: TRBV7-9
clone_size: NA
j_call: TRBJ1-4
cdr3_length: 15
cdr3_aa: CASSLNRDPNEKLFF

v_call: TRBV27
clone_size: NA
j_call: TRBJ1-2
cdr3_length: 15
cdr3_aa: CASSSPTQGNYGYTF

v_call: TRBV6-2/TRBV6-3
clone_size: once
j_call: TRBJ2-1
cdr3_length: 15
cdr3_aa: CASSYSMTSDNEQFF

v_call: TRBV13
clone_size: NA
j_call: TRBJ2-5
cdr3_length: 18
cdr3_aa: CASSSRAGGTLGGETQYF

v_call: TRBV4-1
clone_size: NA
j_call: TRBJ2-5
cdr3_length: 15
cdr3_aa: CASSQVGQGQETQYF

v_call: TRBV9
clone_size: NA
j_call: TRBJ2-1
cdr3_length: 15
cdr3_aa: CASSPGLTVYNEQFF

v_call: TRBV11-2
clone_size: NA
j_call: TRBJ2-7
cdr3_length: 13
cdr3_aa: CASSLEPGDEQYF